This T cell receptor (beta chain) derives from a study of blood T cell repertoires in COVID-19. Germline-derived CDR1 and CDR2 are GTSNPN and SVGIG (reference sequence). Germline trimming cut 4 bases from V and 5 bases from J; bases unmatched to any gene: 7. The CDR3 is made up of 13 amino acids. Method: immunoSEQ multiplex PCR; TCRdb's copy keeps in-frame clones and lacks some. The profile covers roughly 280,000 clones, with around 93% appearing a single time and roughly 2.8% taken by the ten largest. Sequencing was performed on PBMCs or T cells enriched from blood (not recorded which). The V gene is TRBV30, the J gene TRBJ1-2; 7 nucleotides match TRBD1. This receptor was identified in a man aged 35-49 years who had been exposed to COVID-19. This chain's CDR3 is CAWIPGQSYGYTF. CDR3 sequence (DNA): TGTGCCTGGATTCCGGGACAGTCTTATGGCTACACCTTC.